A single sample is the source of the 25 T cell receptor beta chains below, sequenced in a study of cytomegalovirus exposure and HLA in healthy donors. In the PCR, 60 Vbeta and 13 Jbeta primers were used. The table came from immunoSEQ multiplex PCR; TCRdb's copy has only in-frame clones and leaves some out. Of roughly 130,000 clones listed, about four fifths are singletons. Material: PBMCs. All receptors come from a human donor in good health.

This rearrangement joins TRBV6-5 to TRBJ1-2, with D maybe TRBD1 (6 bases). Germline CDR1 and CDR2: MNHEY and SVGAGI. V lost 7 bases to trimming and J lost 1 base, with 16 bases between them. The CDR3 has 15 residues. CDR3 bases: TGTGCCAGCACCGAGGGGGGGATGGGTAACTATGGCTACACCTTC. It is translated as CASTEGGMGNYGYTF.

The chain couples TRBV5-1 to TRBJ1-2, with 7 bases aligning to TRBD1. V lost 2 bases and J lost 4; bases outside the gene matches: 2. The V gene's germline CDR1 is SGHRS and CDR2 YFSETQ. The CDR3 extends over 13 amino acids. The CDR3 nucleotides are TGCGCCAGCAGCTTAAGACAGGGCTATGGCTACACCTTC. The encoded protein is CASSLRQGYGYTF.

The chain joins TRBV4-1 to TRBJ2-3, with 9 bases identical to TRBD1. V gave up 2 bases and J gave up 4 bases; unmatched junction bases: 7. CDR1 is MGHRA, CDR2 YSYEKL, per germline. The length of the CDR3 is 16 residues. The CDR3 reads CASSQPGQGVADTQYF. The CDR3 nucleotides read TGCGCCAGCAGCCAACCGGGACAGGGAGTGGCAGATACGCAGTATTTT.

The chain is built from TRBV5-1 and TRBJ2-3, with 7 bases that match TRBD2. Germline V gives CDR1 SGHRS, CDR2 YFSETQ. This CDR3 region has 13 residues. V trimming: 0 bases; J trimming: 8 bases; junction bases outside the gene matches: 3. The CDR3 region has the DNA TGCGCCAGCAGCTTGGAGTGGGGGGGTACGCAGTATTTT. Protein sequence: CASSLEWGGTQYF.

The chain has TRBV6-1 and TRBJ2-1; possible D gene TRBD2, 6 bases. Trimming removed 8 bases from V and 8 bases from J, with 19 bases in between. Germline CDR1 is MNHNS and CDR2 is SASEGT. This CDR3 is 14 amino acids long. The CDR3 nucleotides are TGTGCCAGCCGGCCGGAACTAGCTGGCGATGAGCAGTTCTTC. Translation gives CASRPELAGDEQFF.

The chain links TRBV6-6 to TRBJ2-7, with no clear D. Germline-derived CDR1 and CDR2 are MNHNY and SVGAGI (reference sequence). This CDR3 spans 15 amino acids. V lost 0 bases, J lost 4 bases, and 13 bases lay in between. CDR3 bases: TGTGCCAGCAGTTACTCGGGCCCGGCCTCTTACGAGCAGTACTTC. It specifies CASSYSGPASYEQYF.

This chain uses TRBV19 with TRBJ1-1, with 9 bases fitting TRBD1. From germline, CDR1 is LNHDA and CDR2 SQIVND (reference sequence). This CDR3 comprises 16 residues. Losses at the gene ends were 5 bases for V and 0 bases for J; bases not matched to a gene: 7. The CDR3 nucleotides read TGTGCCAGTAGTCCCGGGACAGGGAGAATGAACACTGAAGCTTTCTTT. Amino acids: CASSPGTGRMNTEAFF.

The genes are TRBV4-1 and TRBJ2-2; D perhaps matches TRBD2 (5 bases). The CDR3 has 17 residues. CDR1 is MGHRA and CDR2 is YSYEKL in the germline V gene. V was clipped by 1 base and J by 0 bases, with 12 bases between them. The CDR3 DNA is TGCGCCAGCAGCCAAGGTTTGTTCGGGGCGAACACCGGGGAGCTGTTTTTT. Its protein product is CASSQGLFGANTGELFF.

J is TRBJ1-2 and V is TRBV19; no firm D call. The V gene lost 7 bases and the J gene lost 4 bases, with 10 bases spanning the gap. Germline V gene sequence: CDR1 LNHDA, CDR2 SQIVND (reference sequence). The CDR3 loop spans 12 amino acids. CDR3 sequence: CASKVRGYGYTF. CDR3 sequence (DNA): TGTGCCAGTAAGGTTCGAGGCTATGGCTACACCTTC.

This clone has only one observation. The chain is built from TRBV19 and TRBJ1-2, with 9 bases lining up with TRBD1. With V trimmed by 3 bases and J by 8 bases, 7 bases remained unmatched. CDR1 and CDR2 (germline): LNHDA, SQIVND (reference sequence). This CDR3 has 14 amino acids. The CDR3: CASSIPGQGGGYTF. CDR3 in DNA: TGTGCCAGTAGTATTCCGGGACAGGGCGGGGGCTACACCTTC.

The chain joins TRBV5-1 to TRBJ1-4, with 7 bases fitting TRBD1. Germline values: CDR1 SGHRS, CDR2 YFSETQ. This CDR3 is 16 amino acids long. The trim removed 3 bases at V and 3 bases at J, leaving 8 bases unmatched. CDR3 DNA sequence: TGCGCCAGCAGCTCCCAACCGGGACAGTCTAATGAAAAACTGTTTTTT. Encoded protein: CASSSQPGQSNEKLFF.

This clone was counted only a few times. V and J are TRBV7-6 and TRBJ2-7; D gene ambiguous. CDR3 length: 13 amino acids. V lost 2 bases and J lost 2, with 7 bases in between. Germline values: CDR1 SGHVS, CDR2 FNYEAQ. The CDR3: CASSLRETYEQYF. The CDR3 nucleotides read TGTGCCAGCAGCTTAAGAGAGACCTACGAGCAGTACTTC.

This rearrangement joins TRBV6-5 to TRBJ2-5, with D unclear. Looked up from germline, CDR1 is MNHEY and CDR2 is SVGAGI. V shed 6 bases and J shed 4 bases, with 12 bases lying between them. CDR3 length: 13 residues. CDR3 loop: CASSRDKRETQYF. Here the CDR3 DNA reads TGTGCCAGCAGCCGCGATAAGAGAGAGACCCAGTACTTC.

The rearrangement uses TRBV4-1 and TRBJ2-1, with a possible D match to TRBD2 (5 bases). Trimming took off 1 base at V and 5 bases at J, with 21 bases between the two ends. Germline assignment: CDR1 MGHRA and CDR2 YSYEKL. The CDR3 totals 18 residues. CDR3 coding DNA: TGCGCCAGCAGCCAAGTCCTGCCACCAGGAGGCCCACACAATGAGCAGTTCTTC. Protein product: CASSQVLPPGGPHNEQFF.

The V gene is TRBV4-2, the J gene TRBJ1-3, with 10 bases fitting TRBD1. The germline V gene encodes CDR1 LGHNA and CDR2 YNFKEQ. Trimming at V came to 0 bases and at J to 4 bases, leaving 3 bases not matched to a gene. The CDR3 runs 16 residues. In nucleotides, the CDR3 is TGTGCCAGCAGCCAAGAGACAGGGGGCTCCGGAAACACCATATATTTT. Translation: CASSQETGGSGNTIYF.

The chain links TRBV6-5 to TRBJ1-5; D call uncertain. The CDR3 sequence is 13 residues long. Looked up from germline, CDR1 is MNHEY and CDR2 is SVGAGI. V lost 4 bases to trimming and J lost 5 bases, with 9 bases between them. The CDR3 nucleotides are TGTGCCAGCAGTTCGGCGGATTATCAGCCCCAGCATTTT. Protein sequence: CASSSADYQPQHF.

The rearrangement uses TRBV5-4 and TRBJ1-4; 9 bases fit TRBD1. Germline V CDR1 and CDR2: SGHNT, YYREEE (reference sequence). This CDR3 has 15 residues. Germline trimming cut 4 bases from V and 8 bases from J; bases unmatched to any gene: 9. This CDR3 is CASSQGTGIGEKLFF. The CDR3 region has the DNA TGTGCCAGCAGCCAAGGGACAGGGATTGGGGAAAAACTGTTTTTT.

This clone was detected a few times. The gene calls are TRBV4-2 and TRBJ2-7; 7 bases are a match to TRBD2. V was pared by 4 bases and J by 4 bases, with 7 bases of the junction left unmatched. The length of the CDR3 is 14 residues. Germline CDR1 LGHNA, CDR2 YNFKEQ. For the CDR3, the DNA is TGTGCCAGCAGCCTTGGACTAGTCGGATACGAGCAGTACTTC. Amino acids: CASSLGLVGYEQYF.

The V call is TRBV27, the J call TRBJ2-1; D is possibly TRBD2 (5 bases). Trimming took off 7 bases at V and 6 bases at J, with 19 bases between the two ends. The CDR3 is 15 residues long. Looked up from germline, CDR1 is MNHEY and CDR2 is SMNVEV (reference sequence). CDR3 sequence: CASTTPGDTTNEQFF. The DNA for the CDR3 is TGTGCCAGCACAACCCCCGGGGATACAACCAATGAGCAGTTCTTC.

V and J are TRBV7-2 and TRBJ2-1; TRBD2 is a possible D gene (6 bases). CDR1 SGHTA and CDR2 FQGNSA come from the germline V gene. V lost 6 bases, J lost 9 bases, and 21 bases lay in between. The CDR3 totals 15 residues. Here the CDR3 reads CASRGSGLPRGEQFF. CDR3 sequence (DNA): TGTGCCAGCAGAGGGAGCGGGCTACCTAGAGGTGAGCAGTTCTTC.

This sequence joins TRBV2 and TRBJ2-5; the match to TRBD2 covers 9 bases. Trimming took 5 bases from V and 0 from J; bases not matched to a gene: 13. Germline CDR1 reads SNHLY; CDR2 reads FYNNEI. The CDR3 totals 18 residues. CDR3 amino acids: CASSPQRGDYQYQETQYF. The CDR3 DNA reads TGTGCCAGCAGTCCCCAGCGGGGGGATTACCAATACCAAGAGACCCAGTACTTC.

The CDR3 loop is CATSGGAWEQFF. The CDR3 region has the DNA TGTGCTACTAGCGGGGGGGCTTGGGAGCAGTTCTTC. The V call is TRBV10-3, the J call TRBJ2-1, with TRBD2 identical over 13 bases. Looked up from germline, CDR1 is ENHRY and CDR2 is SYGVKD. The CDR3 runs 12 residues.

The chain recombines TRBV19 with TRBJ2-5; 14 bases line up with TRBD2. Germline-derived CDR1 and CDR2 are LNHDA and SQIVND (reference sequence). This CDR3 has 14 amino acids. After removal of 10 bases from V and 4 bases from J, the junction contained 5 bases not matched to a gene. The CDR3: CATAGTSGGETQYF. The CDR3 DNA sequence: TGTGCCACGGCGGGGACTAGCGGGGGAGAGACCCAGTACTTC.

The chain carries TRBV11-2 and TRBJ2-3; 7 positions match TRBD1. The V gene end was trimmed by 5 bases and the J gene end by 4 bases; junction bases not matched to a gene: 18. Per germline, CDR1 SGHAT and CDR2 FQNNGV. The CDR3 length is 18 residues. CDR3 DNA sequence: TGTGCCAGCAGCGTAACGCCTACGGGACAGACAAAGGCAGATACGCAGTATTTT. Its translation: CASSVTPTGQTKADTQYF.

This clone appeared once. V usage is TRBV5-1 and J usage is TRBJ2-5; TRBD1 is a possible D gene (6 bases). This CDR3 contains 14 residues. V lost 7 bases and J lost 3, with 16 bases in between. The germline V gene has CDR1 SGHRS and CDR2 YFSETQ. Here the CDR3 reads CASWVAGVEETQYF. CDR3 coding DNA: TGCGCCAGCTGGGTGGCAGGGGTTGAAGAGACCCAGTACTTC.